One and the same sample provided the 20 T cell receptor beta chains below, sequenced in a study of T cells in Graves' hyperthyroidism and ophthalmopathy. Using RNA transcripts as the source, TCR beta CDR3 regions were amplified. An initial round of RT-PCR targeting the TCR CDR3 relied on the HTBI primer set. From the multiplex PCR reads, TCRdb called clonotypes with MiXCR, one entry per CDR3 protein. The sample lists 650,000 to 700,000 distinct CDR3 sequences; 15% to 20% were seen once. Sequencing was carried out using blood. The receptors shown here come from a man over 45 with Graves' hyperthyroidism.

A few counts support this clonotype. This chain joins TRBV30 and TRBJ2-2; 9 nucleotides line up with TRBD1. The CDR3 covers 14 residues. Per the germline V gene, CDR1 is GTSNPN and CDR2 is SVGIG (reference sequence). V dropped 4 bases and J dropped 6; count of bases not matched to a gene: 6. The CDR3, as DNA: TGTGCCTGGAAAATGGACAGGGGAGCCGGGGAGCTGTTTTTT. It yields the protein CAWKMDRGAGELFF.

This chain joins TRBV10-3 and TRBJ2-7, with a weak D call TRBD1 (6 bases). Germline assignment: CDR1 ENHRY and CDR2 SYGVKD. The CDR3 sequence is 13 residues long. The germline V and J ends were trimmed by 0 bases and 8 bases, with 11 bases remaining between them. The DNA of the CDR3 is TGTGCCATCAGTGAGTCGACAGGACAAAAGCAGTACTTC. This encodes CAISESTGQKQYF.

This clonotype has a count of ten or more. The rearrangement uses TRBV14 and TRBJ2-2; 7 nucleotides agree with TRBD2. With V trimmed by 5 bases and J by 1 base, 4 bases remained unmatched. The CDR3 totals 15 residues. Germline V lookup: CDR1 SGHDN, CDR2 FVKESK. The CDR3 nucleotides are TGTGCCAGCAGCAGGACTAGTGTGAACACCGGGGAGCTGTTTTTT. Protein product: CASSRTSVNTGELFF.

The chain couples TRBV7-2 to TRBJ1-5, with D possibly TRBD1 on 5 matching bases. This CDR3 region has 13 residues. V lost 5 bases and J 7 bases, leaving 12 bases between the germline ends. Germline assignment: CDR1 SGHTA and CDR2 FQGNSA. The CDR3 protein is CASSKRGIQPQHF. The CDR3 nucleotides read TGTGCCAGCAGCAAGAGGGGAATACAGCCCCAGCATTTT.

This clonotype was seen at least ten times. V and J are TRBV28 and TRBJ2-6; D is uncertain. The germline V and J ends were trimmed by 8 bases and 0 bases, with 8 bases remaining between them. The CDR3 is 14 amino acids. Germline loops: CDR1 MDHEN, CDR2 SYDVKM. This CDR3 is CASGQNSGANVLTF. In DNA, the CDR3 is TGTGCCAGCGGCCAGAACTCTGGGGCCAACGTCCTGACTTTC. The full variable domain, its missing parts supplied by reference TRBV28 and TRBJ2-6, is DVKVTQSSRYLVKRTGEKVFLECVQDMDHENMFWYRQDPGLGLRLIYFSYDVKMKEKGDIPEGYSVSREKKERFSLILESASTNQTSMYLCASGQNSGANVLTFGAGSRLTVL.

The V and J genes are TRBV20-1 and TRBJ2-7; D is unresolved. Looked up from germline, CDR1 is DFQATT and CDR2 is SNEGSKA (reference sequence). Trimming left V 2 bases short and J 2 bases short, with 13 bases between. CDR3 length: 14 residues. DNA for the CDR3: TGCAGTGCTAGACCACCGGGCGGTCCCTACGAGCAGTACTTC. As protein: CSARPPGGPYEQYF.

A few counts support this clonotype. The genes are TRBV28 and TRBJ1-1; D is ambiguous. The CDR3 totals 15 residues. Trimming shortened V by 5 bases and J by 1 base, and 14 bases separated the two germline ends. Germline assignment: CDR1 MDHEN and CDR2 SYDVKM. The CDR3 region has the DNA TGTGCCAGCAGTCCCTGGGCAATGTCGAACACTGAAGCTTTCTTT. The encoded protein is CASSPWAMSNTEAFF.

This clonotype has only a few counts. The chain combines TRBV5-5 with TRBJ1-2, with D possibly TRBD1 on 5 matching bases. In germline, CDR1 is SGHKS, CDR2 YYEKEE (reference sequence). The length of the CDR3 is 15 residues. Trimming removed 0 bases at V and 4 bases at J, with 13 bases between. The CDR3 bases are TGTGCCAGCAGCTTGGTAGAAGGGGTCAGCTATGGCTACACCTTC. Its protein product is CASSLVEGVSYGYTF. The complete variable domain, with remaining parts taken from reference TRBV5-5 and TRBJ1-2, reads DAGVTQSPTHLIKTRGQQVTLRCSPISGHKSVSWYQQVLGQGPQFIFQYYEKEERGRGNFPDRFSARQFPNYSSELNVNALLLGDSALYLCASSLVEGVSYGYTFGSGTRLTVV.

This clonotype was counted ten times or more. CDR3 region: CASSYLNRGETQYF. CDR3 DNA: TGTGCCAGCAGTTACTTGAACCGGGGAGAGACCCAGTACTTC. The rearrangement joins TRBV6-2 or TRBV6-3 to TRBJ2-5; D is perhaps TRBD2 (5 bases). V lost 1 base to trimming and J lost 4 bases, with 10 bases between them. The CDR3 runs 14 residues. The germline CDR1 and CDR2 sequences are MNHEY and SVGEGT.

There are many counts of this clonotype. The rearrangement joins TRBV28 to TRBJ2-7, with 9 bases matching TRBD1. V lost 6 bases, J lost 4 bases, and 7 bases stayed unmatched. The CDR3 extends over 14 amino acids. Germline V gene data show CDR1 as MDHEN and CDR2 as SYDVKM. CDR3 in DNA: TGTGCCAGCAGACTACAGGGGGCGGCTTACGAGCAGTACTTC. Residues: CASRLQGAAYEQYF.

This clonotype was recorded at least ten times. V usage is TRBV12-3 or TRBV12-4 and J usage is TRBJ1-1; unclear D gene. The CDR3 length is 17 residues. V lost 0 bases and J lost 3, with 17 bases in between. DNA for the CDR3: TGTGCCAGCAGTTTAGCACCCCATCCCGGGCGTGACACTGAAGCTTTCTTT. The encoded protein is CASSLAPHPGRDTEAFF.

The rearrangement uses TRBV9 and TRBJ2-2, with TRBD2 matching 8 bases. CDR3 length: 17 residues. From germline, CDR1 is SGDLS and CDR2 YYNGEE. With 4 bases clipped from V and 4 bases from J, the junction kept 12 bases outside the gene matches. The DNA for the CDR3 is TGTGCCAGCAGCCGCCACCCGCGGGGGGCATCCACCGGGGAGCTGTTTTTT. Protein sequence: CASSRHPRGASTGELFF.

The chain has TRBV12-3 or TRBV12-4 and TRBJ1-1; 7 nucleotides align to TRBD1. The CDR3 totals 14 residues. V was pared by 3 bases and J by 5 bases, with 6 bases of the junction left unmatched. The CDR3 bases are TGTGCCAGCAGTTTCACGGGACAGAGTACTGAAGCTTTCTTT. Its translation: CASSFTGQSTEAFF.

This clonotype was observed a handful of times. The rearrangement links TRBV29-1 to TRBJ2-3; 15 positions match TRBD2. The CDR3 is 18 amino acids. Germline values: CDR1 SQVTM, CDR2 ANQGSEA. V lost 1 base and J lost 2; bases outside the gene matches: 7. CDR3 DNA sequence: TGCAGCGTTGAAGGGACTAGCGGGAGGGTCCTTAACACAGATACGCAGTATTTT. Its protein is CSVEGTSGRVLNTDTQYF.

This clonotype was seen repeatedly, ten times or more. The chain carries TRBV28 and TRBJ2-5; TRBD2 might be the D (6 bases). Trimming cost V 5 bases and J 4 bases, with 8 bases left between them. This CDR3 has 12 amino acids. Germline loops: CDR1 MDHEN, CDR2 SYDVKM. CDR3: CASSRGRETQYF. The CDR3 coding sequence is TGTGCCAGCAGTCGGGGGAGAGAGACCCAGTACTTC. The entire variable domain, with the rest obtained from reference TRBV28 and TRBJ2-5, is as follows: DVKVTQSSRYLVKRTGEKVFLECVQDMDHENMFWYRQDPGLGLRLIYFSYDVKMKEKGDIPEGYSVSREKKERFSLILESASTNQTSMYLCASSRGRETQYFGPGTRLLVL.

Many counts were recorded for this clonotype. For the CDR3, the DNA is TGCGCCAGCAGCTCCGGGACAGGGGTGAACACTGAAGCTTTCTTT. It translates to CASSSGTGVNTEAFF. The V gene is TRBV5-1, the J gene TRBJ1-1; 10 nucleotides agree with TRBD1. The V and J ends lost 3 bases and 0 bases, in that order; junction bases with no gene match: 2. The CDR3 is 15 residues long. CDR1 SGHRS and CDR2 YFSETQ come from the germline V gene.

This clonotype has a count of ten or more. The chain joins TRBV27 to TRBJ1-2, with D perhaps matching TRBD1 (6 bases). The germline V gene encodes CDR1 MNHEY and CDR2 SMNVEV (reference sequence). Trimming left V 5 bases short and J 7 bases short, with 20 bases between. CDR3 size: 15 residues. This CDR3 is CASSIGQSYLAGYTF. The CDR3, as DNA: TGTGCCAGCAGTATTGGACAGAGCTATTTAGCTGGCTACACCTTC.

This clonotype showed up many times. The CDR3 sequence: CASSPGQSVREQYF. DNA for the CDR3: TGTGCCAGCAGTCCCGGACAGTCTGTTAGGGAGCAGTACTTC. The chain employs TRBV27 and TRBJ2-7, with D tentatively TRBD1 (6 bases). CDR1 is MNHEY, CDR2 SMNVEV, per germline (reference sequence). CDR3 length: 14 residues. Trimming pared 5 bases from V and 7 bases from J, leaving 18 bases between.

This clonotype was observed a handful of times. V and J are TRBV24-1 and TRBJ2-1, with 10 bases fitting TRBD1. The V gene's germline CDR1 is KGHDR and CDR2 SFDVKD. The CDR3 runs to 18 residues. V lost 4 bases, J lost 0 bases, and 8 bases stayed unmatched. The CDR3 nucleotides read TGTGCCACCAGTGACCCCGGGACAGGGGACGCCTCCTACAATGAGCAGTTCTTC. Protein sequence: CATSDPGTGDASYNEQFF.

This clonotype was found a few times. The rearrangement links TRBV28 to TRBJ2-1, with 12 nucleotides matching TRBD2. The CDR3 spans 20 residues. The V gene's germline CDR1 is MDHEN and CDR2 SYDVKM. The V gene end was trimmed by 5 bases and the J gene end by 0 bases; junction bases not matched to a gene: 14. The CDR3 is CASSPRLAGAPRSSYNEQFF. CDR3 nucleotides: TGTGCCAGCAGTCCCAGACTAGCGGGAGCCCCAAGGAGCTCCTACAATGAGCAGTTCTTC.